Following are 19 T cell receptor beta chains from one sample sequenced in a study of T cell responses to AZD1222 COVID-19 vaccine (dated by TCRdb to the early 2020s). The label giving this sample's time point can be read as: about 28 days (+/-7) after the second vaccine dose. Preparation of the library involved the immunoSEQ multiplex PCR assay. TCRdb holds this immuneACCESS table with in-frame rearrangements only. Some clones are missing; in checked studies, unresolved V genes explain under half, and the rest has no known cause. This sample comprises approximately 120,000 clones, more than 80% of them detected only once. Jointly, the top ten make up about 4.4% of the sample. The sample consisted of peripheral blood, taken 28 days after the second AZD1222 dose. The receptors were gathered from an adult who received the AZD1222 COVID-19 vaccine.

The chain joins TRBV19 to TRBJ2-3; 10 bases are shared with TRBD1. The CDR3 totals 18 residues. Germline CDR1 is LNHDA and CDR2 is SQIVND (reference sequence). The V and J ends lost 6 bases and 3 bases, in that order; junction bases with no gene match: 15. The DNA for the CDR3 is TGTGCCAGTAGGGACGGGACAGGGGTTACGTATCTGACAGATACGCAGTATTTT. This sequence encodes CASRDGTGVTYLTDTQYF. Full variable domain (outside the CDR3, taken from reference TRBV19 and TRBJ2-3): DGGITQSPKYLFRKEGQNVTLSCEQNLNHDAMYWYRQDPGQGLRLIYYSQIVNDFQKGDIAEGYSVSREKKESFPLTVTSAQKNPTAFYLCASRDGTGVTYLTDTQYFGPGTRLTVL.

This clone was found a few times. The V and J genes are TRBV7-2 and TRBJ1-6; possible D gene TRBD1, 6 bases. The CDR3 spans 15 residues. V was clipped by 6 bases and J by 8 bases, with 17 bases between them. Germline CDR1 SGHTA, CDR2 FQGNSA. The CDR3 region is CASRPKQGEDSPLHF. The CDR3 nucleotides are TGTGCCAGCAGACCTAAACAGGGTGAAGATTCACCCCTCCACTTT.

A single count supports this clone. This chain joins TRBV11-2 and TRBJ2-5; possibly TRBD1 for D (5 bases). Trimming left V 3 bases short and J 5 bases short, with 10 bases between. CDR3 length: 13 residues. Looked up from germline, CDR1 is SGHAT and CDR2 is FQNNGV. Written as DNA, the CDR3 is TGTGCCAGCAGCTTCAAAGGGGCCGAGACCCAGTACTTC. As protein: CASSFKGAETQYF.

The CDR3 loop is CAWRNTGGHEQYF. The CDR3, as DNA: TGTGCCTGGAGAAACACAGGGGGCCACGAGCAGTACTTC. The gene calls are TRBV30 and TRBJ2-7; 9 bases are shared with TRBD1. The germline V gene encodes CDR1 GTSNPN and CDR2 SVGIG (reference sequence). This CDR3 has 13 residues. With V trimmed by 3 bases and J by 5 bases, 5 bases remained unmatched.

The chain carries TRBV11-3 and TRBJ1-1; D is perhaps TRBD1 (6 bases). Trimming took off 7 bases at V and 6 bases at J, with 24 bases between the two ends. The CDR3 sequence is 16 residues long. Germline CDR1 is SGHNT and CDR2 is YENEEA. Here the CDR3 DNA reads TGTGCCAGCATCAATATGGGGGGCAGGGCTCGGTCTGAAGCTTTCTTT. Translating gives CASINMGGRARSEAFF.

This chain connects TRBV6-4 to TRBJ2-1, with TRBD2 matching 8 bases. The CDR3 consists of 15 residues. Germline V gene sequence: CDR1 MRHNA, CDR2 SNTAGT. J was trimmed by 0 bases and V by 11 bases; bases with no gene match: 9. This chain's CDR3 is CADPGGVISYNEQFF. The CDR3 DNA reads TGTGCCGACCCGGGAGGGGTCATCTCCTACAATGAGCAGTTCTTC.

This clone turned up a few times. V and J are TRBV7-3 and TRBJ1-6; D gene unclear. Deletions cut 6 bases from V and 7 bases from J, with 13 bases between. Germline lookup yields CDR1 SGHTA and CDR2 FQGTGA. This CDR3 spans 14 amino acids. In DNA form, the CDR3 reads TGTGCCAGCAGAGCTGATACGGAGAATTCACCCCTCCACTTT. The encoded protein is CASRADTENSPLHF. Supplemented by reference TRBV7-3 and TRBJ1-6, the full variable domain reads GAGVSQTPSNKVTEKGKYVELRCDPISGHTALYWYRQSLGQGPEFLIYFQGTGAADDSGLPNDRFFAVRPEGSVSTLKIQRTERGDSAVYLCASRADTENSPLHFGNGTRLTVT.

The genes are TRBV6-5 and TRBJ2-2, with a possible D match to TRBD1 (5 bases). V was clipped by 0 bases and J by 7 bases, with 12 bases between them. Germline CDR1 is MNHEY and CDR2 is SVGAGI. The CDR3 is 15 residues long. CDR3 in amino acids: CASSYSFLGLGELFF. Written as DNA, the CDR3 is TGTGCCAGCAGTTACTCATTTCTGGGGCTCGGGGAGCTGTTTTTT.

V usage is TRBV6-5 and J usage is TRBJ1-6, with 9 bases identical to TRBD1. The CDR3 sequence is 14 residues long. Germline-derived CDR1 and CDR2 are MNHEY and SVGAGI. The trim removed 8 bases at V and 6 bases at J, leaving 5 bases unmatched. The CDR3 DNA follows: TGTGCCAGCTCACCGGGACAGGGTAATTCACCCCTCCACTTT. Translation gives CASSPGQGNSPLHF.

The chain recombines TRBV5-1 with TRBJ2-2; perhaps TRBD1 as D (6 bases). V lost 1 base to trimming and J lost 5 bases, with 18 bases between them. In germline, CDR1 is SGHRS, CDR2 YFSETQ. CDR3 length: 17 residues. CDR3 coding DNA: TGCGCCAGCAGCTTGAGTGGGGACAAGACAAGGACCGGGGAGCTGTTTTTT. It specifies CASSLSGDKTRTGELFF.

V is TRBV18 and J is TRBJ2-7; D may match TRBD1 or TRBD2 (5 bases each). The CDR3 is made up of 18 amino acids. V lost 3 bases, J lost 0 bases, and 21 bases lay in between. The V gene's germline CDR1 is KGHSH and CDR2 LQKENI. CDR3 protein: CASSPSVFLAGSSYEQYF. In DNA, the CDR3 is TGTGCCAGCTCACCGTCGGTCTTTCTTGCAGGGAGCTCCTACGAGCAGTACTTC.

The chain uses TRBV7-2 and TRBJ1-5; 8 bases are a match to TRBD1. Trimming removed 2 bases from V and 2 bases from J; junction bases left unmatched: 5. Germline assignment: CDR1 SGHTA and CDR2 FQGNSA. The CDR3 is 16 residues long. CDR3: CASSLPRGLGNQPQHF. The CDR3 DNA reads TGTGCCAGCAGCTTACCCAGGGGGCTTGGCAATCAGCCCCAGCATTTT.

The rearrangement links TRBV19 to TRBJ2-3; D is perhaps TRBD2 (7 bases). V was shortened by 3 bases and J by 2 bases, with 12 bases between the two germline ends. The CDR3 spans 15 residues. Per germline, CDR1 LNHDA and CDR2 SQIVND (reference sequence). The CDR3 nucleotides read TGTGCCAGTAGTATCCCGCGGGGGCCCACAGATACGCAGTATTTT. Its protein is CASSIPRGPTDTQYF. Combining the CDR3 with reference TRBV19 and TRBJ2-3 gives the whole variable domain DGGITQSPKYLFRKEGQNVTLSCEQNLNHDAMYWYRQDPGQGLRLIYYSQIVNDFQKGDIAEGYSVSREKKESFPLTVTSAQKNPTAFYLCASSIPRGPTDTQYFGPGTRLTVL.

The chain couples TRBV18 to TRBJ1-1; D is unresolved. V lost 3 bases to trimming and J lost 0 bases, with 8 bases between them. The CDR3 is 14 amino acids. From germline, CDR1 is KGHSH and CDR2 LQKENI. The CDR3, as DNA: TGTGCCAGCTCACCGTCCCAGCTGAACACTGAAGCTTTCTTT. Protein product: CASSPSQLNTEAFF. Together with reference TRBV18 and TRBJ1-1, the CDR3 gives the full variable domain: NAGVMQNPRHLVRRRGQEARLRCSPMKGHSHVYWYRQLPEEGLKFMVYLQKENIIDESGMPKERFSAEFPKEGPSILRIQQVVRGDSAAYFCASSPSQLNTEAFFGQGTRLTVV.

The chain recombines TRBV3-1 (or the pseudogene TRBV3-2) with TRBJ2-1; D perhaps matches TRBD2 (5 bases). Germline-derived CDR1 and CDR2 are LGHDT and YNNKEL (reference sequence). The V end was cut by 3 bases, the J end by 8 bases, with 11 bases between. The CDR3 spans 13 residues. CDR3 region: CASSQRAGHEQFF. DNA of the CDR3: TGTGCCAGCAGCCAGAGGGCCGGGCATGAGCAGTTCTTC.

The chain links TRBV6-6 to TRBJ1-6; the D gene is possibly TRBD1 (5 bases). Germline assignment: CDR1 MNHNY and CDR2 SVGAGI (reference sequence). CDR3 size: 14 residues. V was cut by 4 bases and J by 8 bases, with 12 bases left in between. This CDR3 reads CASSLGTEYSPLHF. In nucleotides, the CDR3 is TGTGCCAGCAGTTTAGGGACCGAATATTCACCCCTCCACTTT.

The chain couples TRBV3-1 (or the pseudogene TRBV3-2) to TRBJ1-4; no firm D call. Germline assignment: CDR1 LGHDT and CDR2 YNNKEL (reference sequence). The CDR3 covers 14 residues. V lost 0 bases, J lost 8 bases, and 10 bases lay in between. The CDR3 reads CASSQDRSVEKLFF. CDR3 DNA: TGTGCCAGCAGCCAAGACAGGTCGGTCGAAAAACTGTTTTTT.

This clone appeared a single time. The V gene is TRBV18, the J gene TRBJ1-5, with TRBD1 as a possible D gene (6 bases). The ends were cut back, 3 bases at V and 5 bases at J, with 14 bases in the middle. The CDR3 spans 15 residues. Germline lookup yields CDR1 KGHSH and CDR2 LQKENI. The CDR3 loop reads CASSPLRGADQPQHF. CDR3 DNA: TGTGCCAGCTCACCTCTGAGGGGGGCCGATCAGCCCCAGCATTTT.

The chain recombines TRBV27 with TRBJ1-6, with D possibly being TRBD1 (6 bases). This CDR3 comprises 14 residues. Germline V gives CDR1 MNHEY, CDR2 SMNVEV (reference sequence). The germline V and J ends were trimmed by 7 bases and 7 bases, with 14 bases remaining between them. DNA of the CDR3: TGTGCCAGCAAAGTGGACAGAGGGAATTCACCCCTCCACTTT. Translating gives CASKVDRGNSPLHF.